Presented here are 21 T cell receptor beta chains from one specimen sequenced in a study of T cell clonality in common variable immunodeficiency. TCRdb's table, derived via immunoSEQ multiplex PCR, lists solely in-frame clones and lacks some. The table lists some 44,000 clones, with no singletons. The specimen sequenced was peripheral blood mononuclear cells. The receptors shown here come from a person between 18 and 75 years old in good health.

This clone was counted many times. The CDR3 sequence: CASSLTGVYEQYF. The CDR3 bases that were read are TGTGCCAGCAGCTTGACAGGGGTCTACGAG. V and J are TRBV5-8 and TRBJ2-7; 7 bases match TRBD1. The read stops 3 residues short of the end of the CDR3; the missing end is completed from the germline J gene. Unmatched junction bases numbered 1, after V lost 1 base and J lost 3 bases. The CDR3 totals 13 residues. The germline V gene encodes CDR1 SGHTS and CDR2 YDEGEE. The whole variable domain, filled in from reference TRBV5-8 and TRBJ2-7, reads EAGVTQSPTHLIKTRGQQATLRCSPISGHTSVYWYQQALGLGLQFLLWYDEGEERNRGNFPPRFSGRQFPNYSSELNVNALELEDSALYLCASSLTGVYEQYFGPGTRLTVT.

This clone was picked up many times. Compared with germline, one end of the junction differs, possibly owing to a read error. CDR3 DNA, as far as it was read: TGCGCCAGCAGCCAAGACTATGGACAGGGGAAGGGTAATGAAAAA. It codes for CASSQDYGQGKGNEK. The CDR3 as a whole reads CASSQDYGQGKGNEKLFF. The V and J genes are TRBV4-2 and TRBJ1-4; 9 nucleotides align to TRBD1. The CDR3 is cut off 3 residues early in the read; its end comes from the germline J gene. The length of the CDR3 is 18 residues. CDR1 LGHNA and CDR2 YNFKEQ come from the germline V gene.

This clone appeared many times. Sequencing ends 3 residues short of the CDR3 end; the germline J gene provides the rest. V usage is TRBV5-1 and J usage is TRBJ1-1; D is possibly TRBD1 (6 bases). CDR3 length: 12 amino acids. With 4 bases removed from V and 7 bases from J, the gap between germline ends came to 11 bases. CDR1 is SGHRS, CDR2 YFSETQ, per germline. The DNA read from the CDR3 is TGCGCCAGCAGCCCAGGACAGTTTGAA. Translating gives CASSPGQFE. The full CDR3 reads CASSPGQFEAFF. The full variable domain, its missing parts supplied by reference TRBV5-1 and TRBJ1-1, is KAGVTQTPRYLIKTRGQQVTLSCSPISGHRSVSWYQQTPGQGLQFLFEYFSETQRNKGNFPGRFSGRQFSNSRSEMNVSTLELGDSALYLCASSPGQFEAFFGQGTRLTVV.

In regard to this clone: The CDR3 end lies 3 residues beyond the end of the read and is filled in from the germline J gene. This chain links TRBV6-2 or TRBV6-3 with TRBJ2-3; no clear D. This CDR3 contains 11 residues. Germline V gene sequence: CDR1 MNHEY, CDR2 SVGEGT. V lost 8 bases and J lost 6, with 9 bases in between. The CDR3 loop is CASSEADTQYF. Partial CDR3 DNA: TGTGCCAGCTCCGAGGCCGATACG.

In its sample, this clone was seen many times. Read sequence stops 3 residues before the CDR3 end, and the germline J gene provides the missing end. The chain recombines TRBV7-3 with TRBJ1-1, with D maybe TRBD1 (5 bases). Deletions cut 2 bases from V and 1 base from J, with 5 bases between. This CDR3 comprises 13 residues. Germline CDR1 is SGHTA and CDR2 is FQGTGA. Incomplete CDR3 DNA: TGTGCCAGCAGCTTAGGACAGAACACTGAA. Translation gives CASSLGQNTE. The CDR3, in full, reads CASSLGQNTEAFF.

As to this clone: The junction shows a germline mismatch at one end, possibly a read error. The sequence runs out 3 residues before the end of the CDR3; the remainder is reconstructed from the germline J gene. The J gene is TRBJ2-1, the V gene TRBV7-8; 7 nucleotides match TRBD1. Germline V lookup: CDR1 SGHVS, CDR2 FQNEAQ. The CDR3 is 15 amino acids. CDR3 protein: CAGSLRWDSSNEQFF. The CDR3 DNA, read in part, is TGTGCCGGCAGCTTACGTTGGGACAGCAGCAATGAG.

A note on this clone: The read terminates 3 residues before the CDR3 end, so the remaining end is supplied by the germline J gene. This chain joins TRBV5-8 and TRBJ2-7; 14 nucleotides match TRBD2. This CDR3 is built from 15 residues. The junction had 5 bases not matched to a gene; V was cut back by 3 bases and J by 6 bases. CDR1 and CDR2 from the germline V gene are SGHTS and YDEGEE. The sequenced CDR3 bases are TGTGCCAGCAGCTCGACTAGCGGGAGGGCCCTCGAG. Translating gives CASSSTSGRALE. The CDR3, in full, reads CASSSTSGRALEQYF. Full variable domain (remainder filled in from reference TRBV5-8 and TRBJ2-7): EAGVTQSPTHLIKTRGQQATLRCSPISGHTSVYWYQQALGLGLQFLLWYDEGEERNRGNFPPRFSGRQFPNYSSELNVNALELEDSALYLCASSSTSGRALEQYFGPGTRLTVT.

This clone was counted between two and nine times. The read halts 3 residues ahead of the CDR3 end, with the missing end drawn from the germline J gene. This chain uses TRBV7-2 with TRBJ1-3; no reliable D call. Trimming removed 5 bases at V and 0 bases at J, with 11 bases between. CDR1 is SGHTA and CDR2 is FQGNSA in the germline V gene. CDR3 length: 15 residues. The DNA read from the CDR3 is TGTGCCAGCAGCCCCTACAGTTCCTCTGGAAACACC. Protein: CASSPYSSSGNT. The whole CDR3 sequence is CASSPYSSSGNTIYF.

Ten or more counts support this clone. The read gets to within 3 residues of the CDR3 end, and the germline J gene fills in the rest. The chain uses TRBV19 and TRBJ2-3, with D tentatively TRBD2 (6 bases). Germline assignment: CDR1 LNHDA and CDR2 SQIVND (reference sequence). Trimming took off 6 bases at V and 3 bases at J, with 13 bases between the two ends. This CDR3 is 14 amino acids long. This CDR3 reads CASRARTITDTQYF. The CDR3 DNA, read in part, is TGTGCCAGTAGGGCCCGGACTATTACAGATACG.

This clone was detected ten times or more. Sequencing ends 3 residues short of the CDR3 end; the germline J gene provides the rest. The chain combines TRBV18 with TRBJ2-5; 8 bases agree with TRBD1. The CDR3 has 14 amino acids. The junction had 1 base not matched to a gene; V was cut back by 1 base and J by 3 bases. Germline-derived CDR1 and CDR2 are KGHSH and LQKENI. The CDR3 here is CASSPLTGEETQYF. Incomplete CDR3 DNA: TGTGCCAGCTCACCACTGACAGGGGAAGAGACC.

This clone was recorded at least ten times. At one of its ends the junction is not consistent with the germline gene, which may arise from a read error. The read ends 3 residues shy of where the CDR3 ends; the end is completed using the germline J gene. V is TRBV4-2 and J is TRBJ1-2, with 10 bases lining up with TRBD1. The germline gives CDR1 LGHNA, CDR2 YNFKEQ. The CDR3 has 15 amino acids. The sequenced part of the CDR3 DNA is TGCGCCAGCAGCCAAGAAGGACAGGGGGACGATGGC. Its protein product is CASSQEGQGDDG. The full-length CDR3 reads as CASSQEGQGDDGYTF.

This clone was seen many times. The observed sequence ends 3 residues before the CDR3 terminus, with the missing tail filled in from the germline J gene. This rearrangement joins TRBV2 to TRBJ2-7; D unresolved. Germline V gene lookup returns CDR1 SNHLY and CDR2 FYNNEI. The CDR3 is 17 residues long. With 0 bases removed from V and 4 bases from J, the gap between germline ends came to 19 bases. The CDR3 loop is CASSEALAASYYYEQYF. The sequenced part of the CDR3 DNA is TGTGCCAGCAGTGAAGCGCTTGCAGCGTCCTACTATTACGAG.

This clone was observed a few times. The sequenced fragment ends 3 residues before the CDR3 boundary, so the rest is inferred from the germline J gene. This chain connects TRBV7-9 to TRBJ2-7; 7 bases align to TRBD1. CDR1 and CDR2 from the germline V gene are SEHNR and FQNEAQ (reference sequence). Trimming cost V 2 bases and J 3 bases; bases outside gene matches: 4. This CDR3 has 14 amino acids. CDR3 loop: CASSLTGVNYEQYF. Partial CDR3 DNA: TGTGCCAGCAGCTTAACAGGGGTTAACTACGAG.

Notes on this clone: The read halts 3 residues ahead of the CDR3 end, with the missing end drawn from the germline J gene. The chain recombines TRBV7-8 with TRBJ1-2; TRBD1 matches at 8 bases. The germline CDR1 and CDR2 sequences are SGHVS and FQNEAQ. After removal of 5 bases from V and 6 bases from J, the junction contained 11 bases not matched to a gene. The CDR3 has 15 amino acids. The part of the CDR3 DNA that was read is TGTGCCAGCAGCCCAGGAGGGGACAGGAGGGATGGC. Translation gives CASSPGGDRRDG. The CDR3 in full is CASSPGGDRRDGYTF.

A few counts support this clone. Read coverage stops 3 residues before the CDR3 terminus; the germline J gene supplies the remainder. The chain has TRBV19 and TRBJ2-7; D gene uncertain. The ends were cut back, 4 bases at V and 6 bases at J, with 19 bases in the middle. From germline, CDR1 is LNHDA and CDR2 SQIVND (reference sequence). The CDR3 runs to 15 residues. Partial CDR3 DNA: TGTGCCAGTAGTACCACCGGGTCCGTTACCTCCGAG. The encoded protein is CASSTTGSVTSE. The whole CDR3 protein reads CASSTTGSVTSEQYF.

This clone showed up many times. The read ends 3 residues before the CDR3 terminus; that terminus is restored from the germline J gene. This chain connects TRBV11-2 to TRBJ1-2; a weak D match, TRBD1 (6 bases). The V end lost 7 bases, the J end lost 4 bases, and 16 bases lay between the germline ends. From germline, CDR1 is SGHAT and CDR2 FQNNGV. CDR3 length equals 14 residues. The sequenced CDR3 bases are TGTGCCAGCAATCCGGACAGTTCGTTCTATGGC. It is translated as CASNPDSSFYG. The CDR3, in full, reads CASNPDSSFYGYTF. The full variable domain, its missing parts supplied by reference TRBV11-2 and TRBJ1-2, is EAGVAQSPRYKIIEKRQSVAFWCNPISGHATLYWYQQILGQGPKLLIQFQNNGVVDDSQLPKDRFSAERLKGVDSTLKIQPAKLEDSAVYLCASNPDSSFYGYTFGSGTRLTVV.

This clone occurred many times. Read coverage stops 3 residues before the CDR3 terminus; the germline J gene supplies the remainder. This rearrangement joins TRBV27 to TRBJ1-1, with D possibly being TRBD1 (5 bases). There are 15 residues in the CDR3. Germline V gives CDR1 MNHEY, CDR2 SMNVEV (reference sequence). V dropped 7 bases and J dropped 0 bases, with 15 bases sitting between them. The CDR3 DNA, read in part, is TGTGCCAGCACCCCCTGGGGCTACATGAACACTGAA. It translates to CASTPWGYMNTE. The complete CDR3 sequence is CASTPWGYMNTEAFF.

This clone was counted many times. Here the CDR3 reads CASSANSAYNEQFF. The sequenced CDR3 bases are TGTGCCAGCAGTGCGAATAGCGCCTACAATGAG. V and J are TRBV6-1 and TRBJ2-1; the D gene is possibly TRBD2 (5 bases). With the read ending 3 residues before the CDR3 end, the germline J gene is used to fill in that end. Per germline, CDR1 MNHNS and CDR2 SASEGT. The CDR3 sequence is 14 residues long. Trimming left V 4 bases short and J 2 bases short, with 9 bases between.

This clone came up many times. Sequencing ends 3 residues short of the CDR3 end; the germline J gene provides the rest. The chain is built from TRBV19 and TRBJ1-5, with a weak D call TRBD1 (5 bases). Germline V gene data show CDR1 as LNHDA and CDR2 as SQIVND (reference sequence). The V end lost 5 bases, the J end lost 0 bases, and 14 bases lay between the germline ends. The CDR3 has 16 amino acids. CDR3 in amino acids: CASSPPRGTSNQPQHF. CDR3 DNA (partial): TGTGCCAGTAGTCCGCCCCGGGGGACTAGCAATCAGCCC.

This clone was recorded at least ten times. The sequenced fragment ends 3 residues before the CDR3 boundary, so the rest is inferred from the germline J gene. This chain connects TRBV20-1 to TRBJ2-7, with 15 bases fitting TRBD2. CDR3 length: 15 amino acids. With V trimmed by 0 bases and J by 4 bases, 1 base remained unmatched. In germline, CDR1 is DFQATT, CDR2 SNEGSKA (reference sequence). The DNA read from the CDR3 is TGCAGTGCTAGAGATGGGACTAGCGGGAGGTACGAG. Protein: CSARDGTSGRYE. The whole CDR3 sequence is CSARDGTSGRYEQYF.

This clone has at least ten counts. The read ends 3 residues early relative to the CDR3; the germline J gene fills the gap. This chain uses TRBV9 with TRBJ1-2; 9 bases are shared with TRBD1. Unmatched junction bases numbered 7, after V lost 4 bases and J lost 0 bases. Germline V CDR1 and CDR2: SGDLS, YYNGEE. This CDR3 is built from 16 residues. The CDR3 reads CASSIGRDRANYGYTF. The CDR3 bases that were read are TGTGCCAGCAGCATTGGTCGGGACAGGGCTAACTATGGC.